This T cell receptor (beta chain) emerged from a study of blood T cell repertoires in COVID-19. For the study at large: The United States, Italy and Spain provided the acute and convalescent COVID-19 samples. In each case, the material was cDNA or gDNA derived from T cells, B-cell-depleted T cells, or PBMCs.

This CDR3 is built from 15 residues. With 5 bases clipped from V and 0 bases from J, the junction kept 7 bases outside the gene matches. The germline gives CDR1 LGHDT, CDR2 YNNKEL (reference sequence). Per the study methods: Cell counts per sample came from amplifying reference gene primers. Some clones are missing from TCRdb's copy, which holds only in-frame ones; the method was immunoSEQ multiplex PCR. That table supplies the V and J calls and clone size; D and trimming were determined from the DNA. The table includes 250,000 to 300,000 clones, about 86% detected once. The clonotype comes from a woman aged 30 to 39 with COVID-19, enrolled during active disease. The genes are TRBV3-1 (or the pseudogene TRBV3-2) and TRBJ2-7; 7 nucleotides align to TRBD1. The source material was peripheral blood. The CDR3 DNA is TGTGCCAGCAGCAAATGGGACAGTTCCTCCTACGAGCAGTACTTC. Its translation: CASSKWDSSSYEQYF.